This T cell receptor beta chain was profiled in a study of shared clonotypes between healthy human individuals. Whole-study results and caveats: Even with large depth, rarefaction showed that sorted-subset sequencing was incomplete. An anticipated effect of sequencing depth on clonotype sharing among donors was recognized.

Germline CDR1 LGHNA, CDR2 YNFKEQ. This CDR3 spans 16 amino acids. V lost 0 bases and J 1 base, leaving 12 bases between the germline ends. With respect to this clone: Its antigen remains unknown.

In the original processing: Sequence data from immunoSEQ were junction-only and lacked quality scores; consequently, filtering differed. TCRdb's copy holds only in-frame clones and misses some; the assay was immunoSEQ multiplex PCR. V, J and clone size were drawn from that table, and D and trimming were deduced from the DNA. The data hold fewer than 1.6 million clones, with 97% to 99% observed a single time. The material sequenced was naive CD4+ T cells sorted from blood. Subset: CD45RA+ positively selected. The receptor was isolated from a man aged 30-40 years in good health. This sequence joins TRBV4-2 and TRBJ2-5; D not certain. The CDR3 coding sequence is TGTGCCAGCAGCCAAGAGCACCAAAGAGGCCAAGAGACCCAGTACTTC. It codes for CASSQEHQRGQETQYF.